Listed below are T cell receptor beta chains from one sample, sequenced in a study of blood T cell repertoires in COVID-19. This table comes from immunoSEQ multiplex PCR, and its TCRdb copy is limited to in-frame clones, with some not included. The data contain approximately 150,000 clones, 80% to 90% of them singletons. The sequenced sample consisted of peripheral blood. The receptors were gathered from an elderly woman with acute or convalescent COVID-19. Each CDR3 is given with its conserved first and last residue. Fields, in order: J gene, D gene, clone size, V gene, CDR3 protein, CDR3 DNA. D genes are given only for firm matches. Clone size, where shown, is once, few, many, or a class for clones that have expanded.

j_gene: TRBJ2-2
d_gene: NA
abundance: NA
v_gene: TRBV9
CDR3aa: CASSEGLYDTGELFF
CDR3nt: TGTGCCAGCAGCGAGGGGCTCTATGACACCGGGGAGCTGTTTTTT

j_gene: TRBJ2-2
d_gene: TRBD1
abundance: NA
v_gene: TRBV19
CDR3aa: CASSGQPNTGELFF
CDR3nt: TGTGCCAGCTCGGGACAGCCGAACACCGGGGAGCTGTTTTTT

j_gene: TRBJ2-3
d_gene: NA
abundance: NA
v_gene: TRBV3-1/TRBV3-2
CDR3aa: CASSQIYPPDTQYF
CDR3nt: TGTGCCAGCAGCCAAATTTATCCCCCAGATACGCAGTATTTT

j_gene: TRBJ2-3
d_gene: TRBD2
abundance: NA
v_gene: TRBV19
CDR3aa: CASSPPPLAGVTDTQYF
CDR3nt: TGTGCCAGTAGCCCCCCGCCACTGGCGGGAGTGACAGATACGCAGTATTTT

j_gene: TRBJ1-6
d_gene: NA
abundance: NA
v_gene: TRBV5-5
CDR3aa: CASSQGSANSPLHF
CDR3nt: TGTGCCAGCAGTCAGGGGTCGGCGAATTCACCCCTCCACTTT

j_gene: TRBJ1-5
d_gene: TRBD1
abundance: NA
v_gene: TRBV5-6
CDR3aa: CASSPRGTAGQPQHF
CDR3nt: TGTGCCAGCAGCCCGCGTGGGACAGCCGGTCAGCCCCAGCATTTT

j_gene: TRBJ1-2
d_gene: NA
abundance: NA
v_gene: TRBV7-2
CDR3aa: CASSSKSRESAYGYTF
CDR3nt: TGTGCCAGCAGCTCCAAGAGCCGGGAGAGTGCATATGGCTACACCTTC

j_gene: TRBJ2-5
d_gene: NA
abundance: NA
v_gene: TRBV11-2
CDR3aa: CASSPEAGLETQYF
CDR3nt: TGTGCCAGCAGCCCAGAGGCGGGATTGGAGACCCAGTACTTC

j_gene: TRBJ1-2
d_gene: TRBD1
abundance: NA
v_gene: TRBV29-1
CDR3aa: CSVERDRGDGYTF
CDR3nt: TGCAGCGTTGAACGGGACAGAGGGGATGGCTACACCTTC

j_gene: TRBJ1-2
d_gene: NA
abundance: NA
v_gene: TRBV4-3
CDR3aa: CASSRSRGDGYTF
CDR3nt: TGCGCCAGCAGCAGGAGCAGGGGCGATGGCTACACCTTC

j_gene: TRBJ1-1
d_gene: NA
abundance: NA
v_gene: TRBV6-2/TRBV6-3
CDR3aa: CASSPDTPEAFF
CDR3nt: TGTGCCAGCAGTCCGGACACCCCTGAAGCTTTCTTT

j_gene: TRBJ2-4
d_gene: TRBD1
abundance: once
v_gene: TRBV19
CDR3aa: CAMKRLGQVIAKNIQYF
CDR3nt: TGTGCCATGAAAAGGCTGGGACAGGTCATAGCCAAAAACATTCAGTACTTC

j_gene: TRBJ1-5
d_gene: NA
abundance: NA
v_gene: TRBV7-2
CDR3aa: CASSPSSNQPQHF
CDR3nt: TGTGCCAGCAGCCCCAGTAGCAATCAGCCCCAGCATTTT

j_gene: TRBJ2-1
d_gene: NA
abundance: NA
v_gene: TRBV19
CDR3aa: CASSRLAGDEQFF
CDR3nt: TGTGCCAGTAGCAGGCTTGCGGGCGATGAGCAGTTCTTC

j_gene: TRBJ2-1
d_gene: TRBD2
abundance: NA
v_gene: TRBV11-2
CDR3aa: CASSLVASGRNEQFF
CDR3nt: TGTGCCAGCAGCTTAGTGGCTAGCGGGAGGAACGAGCAGTTCTTC

j_gene: TRBJ2-7
d_gene: TRBD2
abundance: NA
v_gene: TRBV20-1
CDR3aa: CSASWEGIYEQYF
CDR3nt: TGCAGTGCTAGTTGGGAGGGCATCTACGAGCAGTACTTC

j_gene: TRBJ2-1
d_gene: TRBD2
abundance: NA
v_gene: TRBV25-1
CDR3aa: CASSELGGSSYNEQFF
CDR3nt: TGTGCCAGCAGTGAATTGGGGGGGAGCTCCTACAATGAGCAGTTCTTC

j_gene: TRBJ2-7
d_gene: TRBD1
abundance: NA
v_gene: TRBV25-1
CDR3aa: CASSEEGAHYEQYF
CDR3nt: TGTGCCAGCAGTGAAGAGGGGGCCCACTACGAGCAGTACTTC

j_gene: TRBJ2-7
d_gene: NA
abundance: NA
v_gene: TRBV6-6
CDR3aa: CASRKQTEPTPGEQYF
CDR3nt: TGTGCCAGCAGGAAACAGACAGAACCGACCCCCGGGGAGCAGTACTTC

j_gene: TRBJ1-5
d_gene: NA
abundance: NA
v_gene: TRBV30
CDR3aa: CAWSGTSRNQPQHF
CDR3nt: TGTGCCTGGAGTGGGACAAGTCGCAATCAGCCCCAGCATTTT

j_gene: TRBJ2-2
d_gene: NA
abundance: NA
v_gene: TRBV6-5
CDR3aa: CATGRDSGELFF
CDR3nt: TGTGCCACCGGACGGGACTCCGGGGAGCTGTTTTTT

j_gene: TRBJ2-3
d_gene: TRBD2
abundance: NA
v_gene: TRBV9
CDR3aa: CASSGGLAGGLRTDTQYF
CDR3nt: TGTGCCAGCAGCGGCGGACTAGCGGGGGGGCTTCGCACAGATACGCAGTATTTT

j_gene: TRBJ1-5
d_gene: NA
abundance: few
v_gene: TRBV19
CDR3aa: CASSTGTYQPQHF
CDR3nt: TGTGCCAGTAGTACAGGAACTTATCAGCCCCAGCATTTT

j_gene: TRBJ1-1
d_gene: NA
abundance: NA
v_gene: TRBV7-8
CDR3aa: CASSQGRAEAFF
CDR3nt: TGTGCCAGCAGCCAGGGGAGGGCTGAAGCTTTCTTT

j_gene: TRBJ2-2
d_gene: NA
abundance: NA
v_gene: TRBV9
CDR3aa: CASRSGAGELFF
CDR3nt: TGTGCCAGCCGGAGTGGTGCCGGGGAGCTGTTTTTT

j_gene: TRBJ1-4
d_gene: TRBD1
abundance: NA
v_gene: TRBV30
CDR3aa: CAWSVLGTANEKLFF
CDR3nt: TGTGCCTGGAGTGTACTTGGGACAGCTAATGAAAAACTGTTTTTT

j_gene: TRBJ2-1
d_gene: TRBD2
abundance: NA
v_gene: TRBV13
CDR3aa: CASSQLAGGRNEQFF
CDR3nt: TGTGCCAGCAGCCAACTAGCGGGGGGCCGTAATGAGCAGTTCTTC

j_gene: TRBJ2-7
d_gene: NA
abundance: NA
v_gene: TRBV30
CDR3aa: CAAAFWGTYEQYF
CDR3nt: TGTGCCGCCGCCTTTTGGGGCACCTACGAGCAGTACTTC

j_gene: TRBJ2-7
d_gene: TRBD1
abundance: NA
v_gene: TRBV5-1
CDR3aa: CASSVGQGTSYEQYF
CDR3nt: TGCGCCAGCAGCGTCGGACAGGGAACCTCCTACGAGCAGTACTTC

j_gene: TRBJ1-1
d_gene: NA
abundance: NA
v_gene: TRBV13
CDR3aa: CASSSAHRAGNTEAFF
CDR3nt: TGTGCCAGCAGCTCCGCCCACAGGGCAGGGAACACTGAAGCTTTCTTT

j_gene: TRBJ1-5
d_gene: NA
abundance: NA
v_gene: TRBV16
CDR3aa: CASSPGHSNQPQHF
CDR3nt: TGTGCCAGCAGCCCCGGACACTCAAATCAGCCCCAGCATTTT

j_gene: TRBJ1-2
d_gene: TRBD1
abundance: NA
v_gene: TRBV11-2
CDR3aa: CASSLQGAGYGYTF
CDR3nt: TGTGCCAGCAGCTTACAGGGGGCAGGCTATGGCTACACCTTC

j_gene: TRBJ2-5
d_gene: NA
abundance: once
v_gene: TRBV11-2
CDR3aa: CASSFGSDSRETQYF
CDR3nt: TGTGCCAGCAGCTTCGGCTCCGACTCCCGGGAGACCCAGTACTTC

j_gene: TRBJ1-4
d_gene: NA
abundance: NA
v_gene: TRBV6-5
CDR3aa: CASSYNRRANEKLFF
CDR3nt: TGTGCCAGCAGTTACAATAGGAGAGCTAATGAAAAACTGTTTTTT

j_gene: TRBJ1-1
d_gene: NA
abundance: few
v_gene: TRBV18
CDR3aa: CASSPPTGRFSEAFF
CDR3nt: TGTGCCAGCTCACCACCAACAGGGCGGTTCTCTGAAGCTTTCTTT

j_gene: TRBJ1-1
d_gene: NA
abundance: NA
v_gene: TRBV6-5
CDR3aa: CASTLGHLNTEAFF
CDR3nt: TGTGCCAGCACCCTGGGACACTTGAACACTGAAGCTTTCTTT

j_gene: TRBJ2-3
d_gene: TRBD1
abundance: NA
v_gene: TRBV4-1
CDR3aa: CASSPTGTGKADTQYF
CDR3nt: TGCGCCAGCAGCCCCACAGGGACAGGGAAGGCAGATACGCAGTATTTT

j_gene: TRBJ2-3
d_gene: NA
abundance: NA
v_gene: TRBV7-2
CDR3aa: CASSFGDHADTQYF
CDR3nt: TGTGCCAGCAGCTTCGGAGATCATGCGGATACGCAGTATTTT

j_gene: TRBJ2-1
d_gene: NA
abundance: NA
v_gene: TRBV5-4
CDR3aa: CASSADGGRNEQFF
CDR3nt: TGTGCCAGCAGCGCGGACGGGGGTCGGAATGAGCAGTTCTTC

j_gene: TRBJ2-2
d_gene: TRBD2
abundance: NA
v_gene: TRBV7-2
CDR3aa: CASSRVPPGLAGVTGELFF
CDR3nt: TGTGCCAGCAGCCGGGTCCCCCCGGGACTAGCGGGGGTGACCGGGGAGCTGTTTTTT

j_gene: TRBJ2-5
d_gene: TRBD2
abundance: NA
v_gene: TRBV5-1
CDR3aa: CASSQTLPRAGAGVYKETQYF
CDR3nt: TGCGCCAGCAGCCAAACTTTACCTCGAGCGGGGGCGGGGGTCTACAAAGAGACCCAGTACTTC